The 18 T cell receptor beta chains below were found in one sample sequenced in a study of shared clonotypes between healthy human individuals. TCRdb keeps only in-frame clones here, not all; method: immunoSEQ multiplex PCR. The sample includes about 510,000 clones, around 96% seen only once; the top ten take about 0.057%. The sample taken for sequencing was naive CD4+ T cells sorted from blood. Described subset: CD45RA+ positively selected. The receptors originated from a woman aged 25 to 45 in good health.

For the CDR3, the DNA is TGCGCCAGCAGCTCGGTTTTTAGGCAGCCGTACGAGCAGTACTTC. It translates to CASSSVFRQPYEQYF. This sequence joins TRBV5-1 and TRBJ2-7; D not certain. The germline CDR1 and CDR2 sequences are SGHRS and YFSETQ. CDR3 length: 15 amino acids. Trimming took off 3 bases at V and 4 bases at J, with 17 bases between the two ends.

This clone was seen a single time. This chain connects TRBV7-2 to TRBJ2-7; perhaps D is TRBD1 or TRBD2 (6 bases each). Germline-derived CDR1 and CDR2 are SGHTA and FQGNSA. This CDR3 has 15 amino acids. V was trimmed by 1 base and J by 5 bases, leaving 15 bases between them. The CDR3 here is CASSLGGAGINEQYF. The CDR3 nucleotides are TGTGCCAGCAGCTTAGGGGGGGCAGGTATCAACGAGCAGTACTTC.

J is TRBJ1-1 and V is TRBV11-2, with no clear D. This CDR3 contains 12 residues. Germline CDR1 SGHAT, CDR2 FQNNGV. The ends were cut back, 3 bases at V and 3 bases at J, with 5 bases in the middle. The CDR3: CASSLRDTEAFF. In nucleotides, the CDR3 is TGTGCCAGCAGCTTGAGGGACACTGAAGCTTTCTTT.

In regard to this clone: The sample has other DNA sequences that encode this CDR3 too. The rearrangement uses TRBV9 and TRBJ2-7; the D gene is possibly TRBD2 (6 bases). The CDR3 has 14 amino acids. Trimming stripped 0 bases from V and 4 bases from J, with 11 bases between. In germline, CDR1 is SGDLS, CDR2 YYNGEE. CDR3 loop: CASSVATGAYEQYF. The CDR3 coding sequence is TGTGCCAGCAGCGTAGCAACGGGAGCGTACGAGCAGTACTTC.

The V gene is TRBV27, the J gene TRBJ2-3; a weak D match, TRBD2 (5 bases). This CDR3 region has 16 residues. CDR1 and CDR2 from the germline V gene are MNHEY and SMNVEV (reference sequence). V was pared by 5 bases and J by 2 bases, with 17 bases between. The chain's CDR3 is CASSPIASRITDTQYF. The CDR3 DNA is TGTGCCAGCAGTCCCATAGCGTCACGGATCACAGATACGCAGTATTTT.

This clone has just a few counts. Other nucleotide sequences from this sample produce the same CDR3. The V and J genes are TRBV27 and TRBJ2-6; D unresolved. Trimming took 3 bases from V and 0 from J, leaving 0 bases between them. CDR1 and CDR2 from the germline V gene are MNHEY and SMNVEV (reference sequence). The CDR3 is 13 residues long. CDR3 coding DNA: TGTGCCAGCAGTTTCTCTGGGGCCAACGTCCTGACTTTC. Translation: CASSFSGANVLTF.

The chain uses TRBV29-1 and TRBJ2-2, with 8 bases matching TRBD1. This CDR3 spans 15 amino acids. J was trimmed by 6 bases and V by 1 base; bases with no gene match: 7. CDR1 and CDR2 (germline): SQVTM, ANQGSEA. CDR3 loop: CSVEAGGIQSGELFF. CDR3 DNA: TGCAGCGTTGAAGCAGGGGGCATACAGTCCGGGGAGCTGTTTTTT.

The chain recombines TRBV10-3 with TRBJ1-5; D might be TRBD1 (6 bases). The V end lost 10 bases, the J end lost 3 bases, and 10 bases lay between the germline ends. Per germline, CDR1 ENHRY and CDR2 SYGVKD. The CDR3 covers 12 residues. CDR3 nucleotide sequence: TGTGCCACCGGGGGCGCCAATCAGCCCCAGCATTTT. As protein: CATGGANQPQHF.

The V call is TRBV5-6, the J call TRBJ2-5; D not resolved. The CDR3 is 15 amino acids. The germline V and J ends were trimmed by 2 bases and 5 bases, with 16 bases remaining between them. Germline V gene data show CDR1 as SGHDT and CDR2 as YYEEEE. CDR3 residues: CASSFSEFVEETQYF. DNA of the CDR3: TGTGCCAGCAGCTTTAGTGAATTTGTGGAGGAGACCCAGTACTTC. The full variable domain, with the rest looked up from reference TRBV5-6 and TRBJ2-5, is DAGVTQSPTHLIKTRGQQVTLRCSPKSGHDTVSWYQQALGQGPQFIFQYYEEEERQRGNFPDRFSGHQFPNYSSELNVNALLLGDSALYLCASSFSEFVEETQYFGPGTRLLVL.

The CDR3 DNA sequence: TGTGCCTGGAGTTTATTAGCGGGAGAACGGGAGCAGTTCTTC. Its protein is CAWSLLAGEREQFF. The V call is TRBV30, the J call TRBJ2-1; TRBD2 agrees at 9 bases. Germline loops: CDR1 GTSNPN, CDR2 SVGIG (reference sequence). Losses at the gene ends were 2 bases for V and 10 bases for J; bases not matched to a gene: 9. The length of the CDR3 is 14 residues.

The chain employs TRBV7-9 and TRBJ1-5; D is ambiguous. Trimming took off 5 bases at V and 5 bases at J, with 10 bases between the two ends. This CDR3 spans 13 amino acids. Germline V gene sequence: CDR1 SEHNR, CDR2 FQNEAQ (reference sequence). CDR3 loop: CASSTSTDQPQHF. CDR3 coding DNA: TGTGCCAGCAGCACCAGCACAGATCAGCCCCAGCATTTT.

The chain employs TRBV9 and TRBJ2-3, with D unresolved. The V gene's germline CDR1 is SGDLS and CDR2 YYNGEE. The CDR3 contains 18 residues. V gave up 0 bases and J gave up 0 bases, with 17 bases separating them. CDR3 in amino acids: CASSVASVSTPSTDTQYF. The CDR3 DNA sequence: TGTGCCAGCAGCGTAGCTTCAGTATCGACACCTAGCACAGATACGCAGTATTTT.

The count of this clone is one. This chain links TRBV5-1 with TRBJ2-6, with no clear D. The CDR3 runs to 16 residues. The germline CDR1 and CDR2 sequences are SGHRS and YFSETQ. Trimming removed 4 bases at V and 0 bases at J, with 11 bases between. This chain's CDR3 is CASSTQPYSGANVLTF. The CDR3 nucleotides read TGCGCCAGCAGCACACAGCCGTACTCTGGGGCCAACGTCCTGACTTTC.

The CDR3 nucleotides are TGCAGCGTGACCCAAGATGCTCGGAATGAGCAGTTCTTC. Amino acids: CSVTQDARNEQFF. This chain links TRBV29-1 with TRBJ2-1; no reliable D call. The CDR3 totals 13 residues. V was cut by 6 bases and J by 7 bases, with 16 bases left in between. Germline CDR1 and CDR2: SQVTM and ANQGSEA.

The chain links TRBV18 to TRBJ2-3; TRBD2 matches at 9 bases. Per the germline V gene, CDR1 is KGHSH and CDR2 is LQKENI. This CDR3 has 15 amino acids. V dropped 3 bases and J dropped 3; count of bases not matched to a gene: 4. The CDR3 DNA sequence: TGTGCCAGCTCACCGATTAGCGGGAGAACAGATACGCAGTATTTT. Translating gives CASSPISGRTDTQYF.

This sequence joins TRBV28 and TRBJ1-2; D is undetermined. The V gene's germline CDR1 is MDHEN and CDR2 SYDVKM. V was shortened by 4 bases and J by 3 bases, with 15 bases between the two germline ends. This CDR3 contains 15 residues. The DNA for the CDR3 is TGTGCCAGCAGTTCCCCGGGCGGTAGGGACTATGGCTACACCTTC. Its protein product is CASSSPGGRDYGYTF.

The rearrangement links TRBV11-3 to TRBJ1-2; D remains unclear. Trimming pared 7 bases from V and 2 bases from J, leaving 11 bases between. This CDR3 is 13 amino acids long. The germline CDR1 and CDR2 sequences are SGHNT and YENEEA. CDR3 DNA: TGTGCCAGCACCCTCGTCCTCAACTATGGCTACACCTTC. Amino acid sequence: CASTLVLNYGYTF. The full variable domain, its missing parts supplied by reference TRBV11-3 and TRBJ1-2, is EAGVVQSPRYKIIEKKQPVAFWCNPISGHNTLYWYLQNLGQGPELLIRYENEEAVDDSQLPKDRFSAERLKGVDSTLKIQPAELGDSAVYLCASTLVLNYGYTFGSGTRLTVV.

This clone came up once. This sequence joins TRBV5-8 and TRBJ2-6; 9 bases agree with TRBD2. The CDR3 has 17 residues. Germline CDR1 SGHTS, CDR2 YDEGEE. Trimming at V came to 4 bases and at J to 0 bases, leaving 5 bases not matched to a gene. CDR3 sequence: CASSPTSGGSGANVLTF. CDR3 DNA: TGTGCCAGCAGCCCGACTAGCGGAGGCTCTGGGGCCAACGTCCTGACTTTC.